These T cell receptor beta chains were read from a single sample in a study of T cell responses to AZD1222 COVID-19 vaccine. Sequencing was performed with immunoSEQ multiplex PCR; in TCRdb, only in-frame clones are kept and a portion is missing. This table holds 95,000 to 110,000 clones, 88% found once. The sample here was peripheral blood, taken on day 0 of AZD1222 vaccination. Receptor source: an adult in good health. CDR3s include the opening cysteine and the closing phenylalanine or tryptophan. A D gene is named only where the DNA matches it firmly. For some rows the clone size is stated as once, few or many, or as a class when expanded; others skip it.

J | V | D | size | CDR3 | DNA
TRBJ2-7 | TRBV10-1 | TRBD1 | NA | CASSESGTGPYEQYF | TGCGCCAGCAGTGAGTCAGGGACAGGACCATACGAGCAGTACTTC
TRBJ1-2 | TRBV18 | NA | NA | CASSPPSNYGYTF | TGTGCCAGCTCACCACCGTCAAACTATGGCTACACCTTC
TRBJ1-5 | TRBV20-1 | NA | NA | CSASKGRFDQPQHF | TGCAGTGCTAGTAAGGGACGGTTTGATCAGCCCCAGCATTTT
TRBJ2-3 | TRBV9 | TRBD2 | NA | CASSEGLADTDTQYF | TGTGCCAGCAGCGAGGGACTAGCGGATACAGATACGCAGTATTTT
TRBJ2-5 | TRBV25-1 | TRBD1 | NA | CASSEDRGQETQYF | TGTGCCAGCAGTGAGGACAGGGGACAAGAGACCCAGTACTTC
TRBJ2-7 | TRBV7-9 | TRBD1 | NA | CASSLVGDRAYEQYF | TGTGCCAGCAGCTTAGTTGGGGACAGGGCCTACGAGCAGTACTTC
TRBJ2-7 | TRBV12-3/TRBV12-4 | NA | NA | CASSFNRGEQYF | TGTGCCAGCAGTTTTAACCGGGGCGAGCAGTACTTC
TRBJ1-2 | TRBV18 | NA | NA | CASSGTVESYTF | TGTGCCAGCTCCGGGACGGTCGAGAGCTACACCTTC
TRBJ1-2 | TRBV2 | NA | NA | CASSVIREGAGGYTF | TGTGCCAGCAGTGTGATCCGGGAAGGGGCGGGTGGCTACACCTTC
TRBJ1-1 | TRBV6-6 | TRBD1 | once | CASSPRQGEGTEAFF | TGTGCCAGCAGTCCCCGACAGGGAGAAGGCACTGAAGCTTTCTTT
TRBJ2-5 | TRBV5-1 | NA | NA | CASSLRATETQYF | TGCGCCAGCAGCTTGAGAGCGACGGAGACCCAGTACTTC
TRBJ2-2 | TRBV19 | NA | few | CASSIAGLTGELFF | TGTGCCAGTAGTATAGCCGGGCTGACCGGGGAGCTGTTTTTT